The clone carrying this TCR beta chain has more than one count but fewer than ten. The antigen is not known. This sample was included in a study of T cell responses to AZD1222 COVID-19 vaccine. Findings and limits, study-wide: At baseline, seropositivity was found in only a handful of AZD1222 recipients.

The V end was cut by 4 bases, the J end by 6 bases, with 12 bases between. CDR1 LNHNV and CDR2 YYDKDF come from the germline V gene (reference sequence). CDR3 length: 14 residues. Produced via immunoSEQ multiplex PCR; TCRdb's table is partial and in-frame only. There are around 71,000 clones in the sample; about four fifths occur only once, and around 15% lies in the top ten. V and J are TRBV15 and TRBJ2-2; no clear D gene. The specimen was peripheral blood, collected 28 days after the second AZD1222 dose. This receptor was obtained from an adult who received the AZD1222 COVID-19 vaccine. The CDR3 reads CATSTRVTAGELFF. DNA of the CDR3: TGTGCCACCAGCACCAGAGTAACAGCCGGGGAGCTGTTTTTT. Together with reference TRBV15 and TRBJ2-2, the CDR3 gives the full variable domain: DAMVIQNPRYQVTQFGKPVTLSCSQTLNHNVMYWYQQKSSQAPKLLFHYYDKDFNNEADTPDNFQSRRPNTSFCFLDIRSPGLGDTAMYLCATSTRVTAGELFFGEGSRLTVL.